The present TCR beta chain was sequenced within a study of naive and memory T cell subsets. The CDR3 extends over 11 amino acids. Germline CDR1 and CDR2: MDHEN and SYDVKM. The germline V and J ends were trimmed by 8 bases and 1 base, with 5 bases remaining between them. An equimolar mix of two oligonucleotides served as the beta constant-region primer for TRBC1 and TRBC2. Ligated cDNA was amplified by four rounds of PCR with nested alpha and beta constant-region primers and SP2. MiXCR, applied by TCRdb to the UMI-ligation and nested PCR reads, yields one record per CDR3 protein. In the table there are approximately 150,000 distinct CDR3 sequences, over 20% of which are singletons. Four subsets defined by CD45RA and CD27 were sorted after CD3, CD4, CD8 and live/dead staining. This clonotype was seen only a few times. The antigen is unknown. Study results and caveats: Possibly reflecting memory cells re-expressing CD45RA, a few larger clonotypes occurred in naive repertoires, especially CD8. Naive and memory subsets had different power law exponents for TCR abundance.

This receptor was taken from a human donor in good health. This chain connects TRBV28 to TRBJ2-5; the D is unclear. Specimen: naive CD4+ T cells from blood. The chain's CDR3 is CASAGQETQYF. In DNA, the CDR3 is TGTGCCAGCGCAGGCCAAGAGACCCAGTACTTC. The variable domain in full, completed from reference TRBV28 and TRBJ2-5, reads DVKVTQSSRYLVKRTGEKVFLECVQDMDHENMFWYRQDPGLGLRLIYFSYDVKMKEKGDIPEGYSVSREKKERFSLILESASTNQTSMYLCASAGQETQYFGPGTRLLVL.